The clone carrying this TCR beta chain was detected only once. Its antigen is unidentified. At one end, the junction sequence differs from germline, possibly due to a read error. This record comes from a study of shared clonotypes between healthy human individuals. Regarding the study as a whole: Among donors, the sharing of clonotypes was expected to be influenced by sequencing depth. Large depth notwithstanding, sorted-subset sequencing proved incomplete by rarefaction.

Only in-frame clones appear in the TCRdb table, and some are missing; sequencing was by immunoSEQ multiplex PCR. The repertoire consists of under 1 million clones, with nearly 95% occurring once and the leading ten covering less than 25%. This CDR3 comprises 15 residues. In germline, CDR1 is LNHNV, CDR2 YYDKDF (reference sequence). Terminally differentiated effector memory CD45RA+ cells were left out of the naive CD8 fraction, which was CD45RO-negative and positively selected for CCR7. The specimen sequenced was naive CD8+ T cells sorted from blood. This receptor was obtained from a man younger than 45 in good health. The rearrangement uses TRBV15 and TRBJ2-7, with D possibly TRBD1 on 6 matching bases. The CDR3 protein is CATRRAVGAGDEQYF. CDR3 DNA sequence: TGTGCCACCAGAAGAGCCGTGGGTGCAGGGGACGAGCAGTACTTC.